Sequencing of this T cell receptor (beta chain) was carried out in a study of T cell responses to AZD1222 COVID-19 vaccine. Study-level points and caveats: Two AZD1222 administrations were followed by greater Spike-specific TCR breadth and depth.

Second-dose schedules of about 4 or about 12 weeks were combined. The CDR3 loop spans 16 amino acids. Trimming removed 7 bases from V and 4 bases from J, with 19 bases in between. Germline lookup yields CDR1 LNHDA and CDR2 SQIVND (reference sequence). Notes on this clone: What it binds is unknown.

Data came from immunoSEQ multiplex PCR; TCRdb stores just in-frame clones and leaves some out. The repertoire holds 190,000 or so clones, with approximately 93% as singletons. The clonotype originates from an adult who received the AZD1222 COVID-19 vaccine. The sequencing here drew on peripheral blood, taken 28 days after the second AZD1222 dose. The chain combines TRBV19 with TRBJ1-4, with D maybe TRBD1 (5 bases). CDR3 in DNA: TGTGCCAGTACCCAACCCCTGACAGCGCGTAATGAAAAACTGTTTTTT. Translated: CASTQPLTARNEKLFF.